These T cell receptor beta chains were read from a single sample in a study of lymphopenia after photon versus proton radiotherapy. Some clones are missing from TCRdb's copy, which holds only in-frame ones; the method was immunoSEQ multiplex PCR. The data show roughly 41,000 clones, 70% to 90% seen once. The input for sequencing was peripheral blood, taken from a patient treated with photon-based radiotherapy. These receptors were obtained from a man between 50 and 59 years old with gastric cancer. CDR3s include the opening cysteine and the closing phenylalanine or tryptophan. A D gene is named only where the DNA matches it firmly. Rows may omit the clone size; those that give it use once, few, many or a size class.

V gene	J gene	clone size	D gene	CDR3 protein	CDR3 DNA
TRBV2	TRBJ2-7	.	.	CASREIDWLSSYEQYF	TGTGCCAGCAGAGAGATAGACTGGTTAAGCTCCTACGAGCAGTACTTC
TRBV25-1	TRBJ1-1	.	.	CASRSDGNTEAFF	TGTGCCAGCAGATCGGACGGGAACACTGAAGCTTTCTTT
TRBV4-1	TRBJ1-4	.	.	CASSQPLRRARNEKLFF	TGCGCCAGCAGCCAACCCCTCCGGAGGGCCCGGAATGAAAAACTGTTTTTT
TRBV12-5	TRBJ2-3	.	.	CASGLAGTDTQYF	TGTGCTAGTGGTTTAGCGGGTACAGATACGCAGTATTTT
TRBV28	TRBJ2-7	.	.	CASSLPGSPSYEQYF	TGTGCCAGCAGTCTCCCGGGATCCCCCTCCTACGAGCAGTACTTC
TRBV18	TRBJ1-1	.	TRBD1	CASSPSTGQGAFF	TGTGCCAGCTCACCCTCGACAGGGCAGGGGGCTTTCTTT
TRBV28	TRBJ1-4	.	.	CASSFVQGEKLFF	TGTGCCAGCAGTTTCGTACAGGGTGAAAAACTGTTTTTT
TRBV10-3	TRBJ2-1	.	TRBD2	CAISDRTSGRANSNNEQFF	TGTGCCATCAGTGACAGGACTAGCGGGAGGGCCAATTCCAACAATGAGCAGTTCTTC
TRBV13	TRBJ2-1	.	TRBD1	CASSLTAGTGDGNEQFF	TGTGCCAGCAGCCTCACAGCCGGGACAGGGGACGGGAATGAGCAGTTCTTC
TRBV11-2	TRBJ2-1	.	TRBD1	CASSPTGGNINEQFF	TGTGCCAGCAGCCCGACAGGGGGCAATATCAATGAGCAGTTCTTC
TRBV27	TRBJ1-3	.	.	CASSSRQAQNTIYF	TGTGCCAGCAGTTCACGGCAAGCCCAAAACACCATATATTTT
TRBV6-1	TRBJ2-1	.	TRBD2	CASSARGGPEQFF	TGTGCCAGCAGTGCCCGGGGGGGGCCGGAGCAGTTCTTC
TRBV28	TRBJ2-1	once	TRBD2	CASRATSGAYNEQFF	TGTGCCAGCAGGGCTACTAGCGGAGCCTACAATGAGCAGTTCTTC
TRBV28	TRBJ1-5	few	.	CASSYGVDQPQHF	TGTGCCAGCAGTTATGGGGTGGATCAGCCCCAGCATTTT
TRBV6-5	TRBJ1-2	few	.	CASSPPGVKGYTF	TGTGCCAGCAGTCCCCCGGGGGTAAAAGGCTACACCTTC
TRBV5-6	TRBJ2-6	.	.	CASSLATGQTLSGANVLTF	TGTGCCAGCAGCTTGGCGACAGGTCAAACCCTCTCTGGGGCCAACGTCCTGACTTTC